The present T cell receptor beta chain was sequenced within a study of T-cell reconstitution after alpha-beta-depleted transplantation in children. Many counts were recorded for this clonotype. The antigen is undetermined. The CDR3 is 14 residues long. V was shortened by 0 bases and J by 3 bases, with 9 bases between the two germline ends. Germline CDR1 is SGHRS and CDR2 is YFSETQ. Library preparation (for TCRbeta) was performed with unique molecular identifiers. In TCRdb, the PCR reads were re-called with MiXCR into one record per CDR3 protein. Of about 440,000 distinct CDR3 sequences listed, about 40% are singletons. Findings and caveats of the study: Alpha-beta T cells present about two months after transplant were reported to originate from several hundred expanded graft clones.

This material consisted of PBMCs, taken before TCRalphabeta/CD19-depleted stem cell transplant. The clonotype originates from a girl under 10 years old with aplastic anemia, due to receive a stem cell transplant. The chain is built from TRBV5-1 and TRBJ1-1; tentative D call: TRBD1 (6 bases). DNA of the CDR3: TGCGCCAGCAGCTTGGGGGCAGGGGACACTGAAGCTTTCTTT. It encodes CASSLGAGDTEAFF.